Reported below is one T cell receptor (beta chain). The antigen is undetermined. The sample carries other DNA sequences with the same CDR3. Sequenced by immunoSEQ multiplex PCR; TCRdb stores in-frame clones only, minus some. The sample carries roughly 1 million clones, 75% recorded once. This sample is part of a study of shared clonotypes between healthy human individuals. Regarding the study as a whole: A few donors had around 5% of their naive CD4 clonotypes in common. Estimated clonotype richness was generally higher in naive than memory subsets.

The study drew all its donors from Caucasian adults living in Nashville, Tennessee. CD4+ cells were split into CD45RA+ naive and CD45RA-negative memory subsets. The source material was memory CD4+ T cells sorted from blood. Noted subset: CD45RA-negative fraction. This TCR was recovered from a man younger than 35 in good health.

As DNA, the CDR3 is TGTGCCAGCTCACCACCGGTTGGGGATGAGCAGTTCTTC. Translated, it gives CASSPPVGDEQFF. The chain is built from TRBV18 and TRBJ2-1; D uncertain. CDR1 is KGHSH and CDR2 is LQKENI in the germline V gene. This CDR3 has 13 amino acids. V was trimmed by 0 bases and J by 8 bases, leaving 8 bases between them.